This T cell receptor (beta chain) was found in a study of T cell changes during pregnancy in multiple sclerosis. Measured with immunoSEQ multiplex PCR; TCRdb has only the in-frame clones, and not every one. The table lists fewer than 140,000 clones, just under 95% of them singletons. Germline V gene lookup returns CDR1 LNHDA and CDR2 SQIVND (reference sequence). V was pared by 6 bases and J by 0 bases, with 9 bases of the junction left unmatched. This CDR3 spans 17 amino acids. Sequenced material: peripheral blood, taken after pregnancy. The chain carries TRBV19 and TRBJ1-5; 9 bases match TRBD1. The receptor's source is a female donor with multiple sclerosis, enrolled in a pregnancy study. CDR3 sequence reads: CASRPDRGPNSNQPQHF. The CDR3 coding sequence is TGTGCCAGTAGGCCGGACAGGGGACCAAATAGCAATCAGCCCCAGCATTTT.